This TCR beta chain came from a study of T-cell memory formation after mild COVID-19. General study findings and limits: Within pre-infection memory, some responding clones were found, suggesting cross-reactive memory joined.

This clonotype was counted only a few times. No antigen is known for it. MiXCR, applied by TCRdb to the 5' RACE reads, yields one record per CDR3 protein. The sample lists 380,000 or so distinct CDR3 sequences, about an eighth occurring once. Trimming at V came to 0 bases and at J to 8 bases, leaving 3 bases not matched to a gene. This CDR3 spans 15 amino acids. Germline V gene lookup returns CDR1 LGHNA and CDR2 YSLEER. The receptor's source is a young man who had mild COVID-19 (a few samples of this study predate the infection). Cell type and time point are not known. The material sequenced was PBMCs or a T cell subset sorted from them (not recorded which). The chain uses TRBV4-3 and TRBJ1-6; 8 bases fit TRBD1. The CDR3 protein is CASSQDLTGDSPLHF. The CDR3 region has the DNA TGCGCCAGCAGCCAAGATCTGACAGGGGATTCACCCCTCCACTTT.